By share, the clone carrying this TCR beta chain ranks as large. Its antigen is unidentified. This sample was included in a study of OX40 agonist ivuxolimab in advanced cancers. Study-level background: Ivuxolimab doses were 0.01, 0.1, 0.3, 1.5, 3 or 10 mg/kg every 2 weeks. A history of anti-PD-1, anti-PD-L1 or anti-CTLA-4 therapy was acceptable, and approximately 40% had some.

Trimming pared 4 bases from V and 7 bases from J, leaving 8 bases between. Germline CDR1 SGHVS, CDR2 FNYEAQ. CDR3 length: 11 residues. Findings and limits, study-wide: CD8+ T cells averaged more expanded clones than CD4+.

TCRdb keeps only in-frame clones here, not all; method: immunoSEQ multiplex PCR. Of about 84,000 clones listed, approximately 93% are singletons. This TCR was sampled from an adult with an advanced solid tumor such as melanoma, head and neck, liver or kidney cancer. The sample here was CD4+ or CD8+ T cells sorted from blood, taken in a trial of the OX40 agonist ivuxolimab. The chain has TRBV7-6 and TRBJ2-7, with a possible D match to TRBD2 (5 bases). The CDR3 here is CASSSGTEQYF. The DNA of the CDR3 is TGTGCCAGCAGCTCGGGAACAGAGCAGTACTTC. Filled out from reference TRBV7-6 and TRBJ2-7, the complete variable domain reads GAGVSQSPRYKVTKRGQDVALRCDPISGHVSLYWYRQALGQGPEFLTYFNYEAQQDKSGLPNDRFSAERPEGSISTLTIQRTEQRDSAMYRCASSSGTEQYFGPGTRLTVT.